These 3 T cell receptor beta chains were sequenced from one sample in a study of blood T cell repertoires in COVID-19. Assay used: immunoSEQ multiplex PCR; TCRdb lists only in-frame clones, some missing. The sample lists around 150,000 clones; over 80% were seen once. The source material was peripheral blood. These receptors were taken from a man aged 50-60 years with active COVID-19.

This chain connects TRBV7-2 to TRBJ1-5, with 12 bases matching TRBD1. CDR3 length equals 15 residues. Per germline, CDR1 SGHTA and CDR2 FQGNSA. V dropped 1 base and J dropped 6; count of bases not matched to a gene: 1. The CDR3 loop is CASSLEGQGAQPQHF. DNA for the CDR3: TGTGCCAGCAGCTTAGAGGGACAGGGGGCTCAGCCCCAGCATTTT.

V gene TRBV5-6 combines with J gene TRBJ2-2, with a weak D call TRBD1 (6 bases). The germline V gene encodes CDR1 SGHDT and CDR2 YYEEEE. V lost 1 base, J lost 4 bases, and 14 bases lay in between. The CDR3 is 16 residues long. Here the CDR3 DNA reads TGTGCCAGCAGCTTGTCAGGGGTGTCTCGCACCGGGGAGCTGTTTTTT. The encoded protein is CASSLSGVSRTGELFF. Variable domain in full (rest from reference TRBV5-6 and TRBJ2-2): DAGVTQSPTHLIKTRGQQVTLRCSPKSGHDTVSWYQQALGQGPQFIFQYYEEEERQRGNFPDRFSGHQFPNYSSELNVNALLLGDSALYLCASSLSGVSRTGELFFGEGSRLTVL.

The V call is TRBV19, the J call TRBJ1-1; 7 bases map to TRBD1. The trim removed 3 bases at V and 4 bases at J, leaving 11 bases unmatched. CDR1 is LNHDA and CDR2 is SQIVND in the germline V gene (reference sequence). The CDR3 contains 16 residues. The CDR3 is CASSILPGGGSTEAFF. The CDR3 DNA sequence: TGTGCCAGTAGTATTCTCCCAGGGGGTGGAAGCACTGAAGCTTTCTTT.